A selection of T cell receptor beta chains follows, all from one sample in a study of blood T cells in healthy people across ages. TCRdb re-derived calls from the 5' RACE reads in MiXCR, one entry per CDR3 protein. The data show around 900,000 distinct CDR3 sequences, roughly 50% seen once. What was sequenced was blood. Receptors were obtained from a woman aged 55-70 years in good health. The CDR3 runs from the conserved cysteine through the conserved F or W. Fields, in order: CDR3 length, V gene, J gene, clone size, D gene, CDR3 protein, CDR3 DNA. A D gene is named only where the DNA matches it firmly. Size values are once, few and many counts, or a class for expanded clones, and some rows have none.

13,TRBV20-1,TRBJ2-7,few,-,CSTNRFQTYEQYF,TGCAGTACTAATAGATTTCAAACCTACGAGCAGTACTTC
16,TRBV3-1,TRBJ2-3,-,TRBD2,CASSHLSGKRTDTQYF,TGTGCCAGCAGCCACCTCAGCGGGAAGCGCACAGATACGCAGTATTTT
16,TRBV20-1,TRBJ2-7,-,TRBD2,CSASWTSGRAANEQYF,TGCAGTGCTAGTTGGACTAGCGGGAGGGCCGCTAACGAGCAGTACTTC
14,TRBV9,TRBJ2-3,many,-,CASSVDWGLGTQYF,TGTGCCAGCAGCGTAGACTGGGGGCTCGGTACGCAGTATTTT
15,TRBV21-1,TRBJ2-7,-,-,CASSIRSGTGGEQYF,TGTGCCAGCAGCATAAGATCCGGGACAGGGGGCGAGCAGTACTTC
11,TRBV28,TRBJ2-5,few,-,CASSLERTQYF,TGTGCCAGCAGTTTAGAGCGGACCCAGTACTTC
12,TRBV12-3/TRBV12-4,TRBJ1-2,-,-,CASSNTGTGYTF,TGTGCCAGCAGTAACACAGGGACTGGCTACACCTTC
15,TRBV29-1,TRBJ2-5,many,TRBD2,CSVDKTSGLPETQYF,TGCAGCGTTGACAAGACTAGCGGCCTACCGGAGACCCAGTACTTC
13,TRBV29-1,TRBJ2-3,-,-,CSGSGTGTDTQYF,TGCAGCGGGTCCGGTACGGGCACAGATACGCAGTATTTT
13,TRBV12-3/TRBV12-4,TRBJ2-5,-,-,CASSSAAVETQYF,TGTGCCAGCAGTTCGGCCGCTGTAGAGACCCAGTACTTC
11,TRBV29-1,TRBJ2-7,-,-,CSVWGQDEQYF,TGCAGCGTCTGGGGCCAAGACGAGCAGTACTTC
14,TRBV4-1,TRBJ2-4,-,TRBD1,CASSQPGGRDIQYF,TGCGCCAGCAGCCAACCAGGGGGCCGGGACATTCAGTACTTC
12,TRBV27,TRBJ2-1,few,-,CASSGGTSRQFF,TGTGCCAGCAGTGGCGGCACTAGTCGGCAGTTCTTC
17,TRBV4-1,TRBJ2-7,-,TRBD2,CASSHETSGSETYEQYF,TGCGCCAGCAGCCACGAGACTAGCGGGAGCGAAACCTACGAGCAGTACTTC
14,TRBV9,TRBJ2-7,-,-,CASSVGQSNYEQYF,TGTGCCAGCAGCGTAGGCCAGAGTAACTACGAGCAGTACTTC
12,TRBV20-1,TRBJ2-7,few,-,CSARDRLYEQYF,TGCAGTGCGCGGGACAGACTCTACGAGCAGTACTTC
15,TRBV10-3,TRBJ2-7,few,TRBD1,CAISTGTGGSYEQYF,TGTGCCATCAGCACCGGGACAGGGGGCTCCTACGAGCAGTACTTC
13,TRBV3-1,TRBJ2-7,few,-,CASSQVSGYEQYF,TGTGCCAGCAGCCAAGTGTCGGGCTACGAGCAGTACTTC
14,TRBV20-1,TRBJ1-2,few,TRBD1,CSARTGRVEYGYTF,TGCAGTGCGAGGACAGGGCGAGTGGAATATGGCTACACCTTC
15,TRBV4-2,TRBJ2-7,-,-,CASSQDGGGSYEQYF,TGTGCCAGCAGCCAAGATGGAGGGGGCTCCTACGAGCAGTACTTC
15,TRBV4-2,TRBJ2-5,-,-,CASSQIWAGHNEQYF,TGTGCCAGCAGCCAAATATGGGCGGGCCACAATGAGCAGTACTTC
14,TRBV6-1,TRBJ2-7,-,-,CARIKYQGSYEQYF,TGTGCCCGCATCAAATATCAGGGGAGCTACGAGCAGTACTTC
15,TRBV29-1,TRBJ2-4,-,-,CSVVLGGLAKNIQYF,TGCAGCGTCGTCCTCGGGGGACTCGCCAAAAACATTCAGTACTTC
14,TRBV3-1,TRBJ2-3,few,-,CASSQKLATDTQYF,TGTGCCAGCAGCCAAAAGCTAGCGACAGATACGCAGTATTTT
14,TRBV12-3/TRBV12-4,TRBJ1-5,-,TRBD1,CASSSQGDHQPQHF,TGTGCCAGCAGTTCACAGGGGGACCATCAGCCCCAGCATTTT